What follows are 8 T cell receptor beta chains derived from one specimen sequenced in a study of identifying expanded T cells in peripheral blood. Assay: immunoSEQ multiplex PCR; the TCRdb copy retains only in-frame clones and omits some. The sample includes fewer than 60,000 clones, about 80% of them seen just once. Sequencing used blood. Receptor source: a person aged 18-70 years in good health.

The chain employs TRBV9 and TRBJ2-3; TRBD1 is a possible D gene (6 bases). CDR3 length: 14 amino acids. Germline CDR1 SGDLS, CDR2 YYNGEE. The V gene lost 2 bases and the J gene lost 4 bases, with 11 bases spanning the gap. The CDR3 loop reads CASSVGGGPDTQYF. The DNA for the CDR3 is TGTGCCAGCAGCGTTGGGGGCGGCCCAGATACGCAGTATTTT.

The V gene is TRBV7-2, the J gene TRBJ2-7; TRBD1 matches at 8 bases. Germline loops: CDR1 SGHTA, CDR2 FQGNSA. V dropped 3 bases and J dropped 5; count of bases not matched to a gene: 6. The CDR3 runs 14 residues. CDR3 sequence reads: CASSFVTGDHEQYF. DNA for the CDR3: TGTGCCAGCAGCTTTGTGACAGGGGACCACGAGCAGTACTTC.

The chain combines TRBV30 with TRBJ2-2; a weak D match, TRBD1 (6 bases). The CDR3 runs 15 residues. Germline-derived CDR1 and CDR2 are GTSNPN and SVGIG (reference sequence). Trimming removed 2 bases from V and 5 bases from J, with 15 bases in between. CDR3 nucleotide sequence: TGTGCCTGGAGTAGCCAGGGGTGGCAGACCGGGGAGCTGTTTTTT. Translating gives CAWSSQGWQTGELFF.

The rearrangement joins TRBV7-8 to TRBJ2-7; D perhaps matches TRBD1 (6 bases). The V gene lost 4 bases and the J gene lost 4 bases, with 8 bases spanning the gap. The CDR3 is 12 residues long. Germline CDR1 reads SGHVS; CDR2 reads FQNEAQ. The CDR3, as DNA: TGTGCCAGCAGCTCACAGGGATACGAGCAGTACTTC. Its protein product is CASSSQGYEQYF.

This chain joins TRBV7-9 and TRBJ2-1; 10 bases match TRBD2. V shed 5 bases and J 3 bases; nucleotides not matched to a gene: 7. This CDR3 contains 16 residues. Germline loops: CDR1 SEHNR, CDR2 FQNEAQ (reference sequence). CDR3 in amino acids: CASSQTSGVLYNEQFF. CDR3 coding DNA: TGTGCCAGCAGCCAAACTAGCGGGGTCCTCTACAATGAGCAGTTCTTC. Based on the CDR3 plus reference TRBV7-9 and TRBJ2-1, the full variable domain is DTGVSQNPRHKITKRGQNVTFRCDPISEHNRLYWYRQTLGQGPEFLTYFQNEAQLEKSRLLSDRFSAERPKGSFSTLEIQRTEQGDSAMYLCASSQTSGVLYNEQFFGPGTRLTVL.

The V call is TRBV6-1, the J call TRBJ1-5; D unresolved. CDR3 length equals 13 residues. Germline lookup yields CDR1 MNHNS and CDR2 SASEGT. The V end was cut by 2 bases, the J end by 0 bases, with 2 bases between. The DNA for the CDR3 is TGTGCCAGCAGTGAATTTAGCAATCAGCCCCAGCATTTT. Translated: CASSEFSNQPQHF.

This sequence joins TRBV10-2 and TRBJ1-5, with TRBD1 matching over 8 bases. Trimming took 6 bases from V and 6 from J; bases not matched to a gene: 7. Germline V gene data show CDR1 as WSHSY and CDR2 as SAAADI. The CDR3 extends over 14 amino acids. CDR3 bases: TGCGCCAGCAGAGACAGGGGCGGTCGTCAGCCCCAGCATTTT. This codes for CASRDRGGRQPQHF.

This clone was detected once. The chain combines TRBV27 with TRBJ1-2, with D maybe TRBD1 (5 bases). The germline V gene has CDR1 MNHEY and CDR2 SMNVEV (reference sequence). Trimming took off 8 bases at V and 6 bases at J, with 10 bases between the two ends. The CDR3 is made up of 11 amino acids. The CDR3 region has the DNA TGTGCCAGCGGACGGGGCCATGGCTACACCTTC. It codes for CASGRGHGYTF.